Below, one T cell receptor (beta chain) is given with its context. Prior autoimmune disease or systemic immunosuppression barred patients. This sample is part of a study of OX40 agonist ivuxolimab in advanced cancers. Looking at the study overall: The group had a mean age of about 60 years, ranged from 23 to 79, and was 80% to 85% male.

Trimming left V 1 base short and J 0 bases short, with 10 bases between. This CDR3 has 16 amino acids. Per germline, CDR1 SGHTA and CDR2 FQGTGA. The protocol was immunoSEQ multiplex PCR, while the TCRdb copy is restricted to in-frame clones and leaves out a portion. Of about 53,000 clones detected, 82% appear once; the ten largest clones hold about 1.6%. The clonotype was recovered from an adult with an advanced solid tumor such as melanoma, head and neck, liver or kidney cancer. Sequences were derived from CD4+ or CD8+ T cells sorted from blood, sampled in a trial of the OX40 agonist ivuxolimab. The chain uses TRBV7-3 and TRBJ2-1; D remains ambiguous. In DNA form, the CDR3 reads TGTGCCAGCAGCTTAAACCCGAGAAGCTCCTACAATGAGCAGTTCTTC. Its translation: CASSLNPRSSYNEQFF.